The rows below give T cell receptor beta chains drawn from one sample of a study of HIV-infected patients and healthy controls. From the 5' RACE reads, TCRdb called clonotypes with MiXCR, one entry per CDR3 protein. The sample carries about 6,600 distinct CDR3 sequences, more than 9% recorded once. The specimen was blood, collected during antiretroviral therapy. The receptors shown here come from an adult with HIV infection. CDR3s include the opening cysteine and the closing phenylalanine or tryptophan. The order of the fields is clone size, V gene, CDR3 protein. Expanded clones are given a class, and other clones once, few, many or no size at all.

clone_size: few; v_call: TRBV4-2; cdr3_aa: CASRPELSTDTQYF
clone_size: medium-sized; v_call: TRBV7-9; cdr3_aa: CASSFSRTGGAFF
clone_size: medium-sized; v_call: TRBV5-1; cdr3_aa: CASSSGQIQETQYF
clone_size: medium-sized; v_call: TRBV2; cdr3_aa: CASRTSGAETQYF
clone_size: many; v_call: TRBV4-1; cdr3_aa: CASSHRTDSKNTEAFF
clone_size: few; v_call: TRBV11-2; cdr3_aa: CASSPSGAGGPDNEQFF
clone_size: medium-sized; v_call: TRBV12-3/TRBV12-4; cdr3_aa: CASSSQMDYEQYF
clone_size: medium-sized; v_call: TRBV7-8; cdr3_aa: CASSLSQASSYNEQFF
clone_size: many; v_call: TRBV28; cdr3_aa: CASSLKLAGGYEQYF
clone_size: medium-sized; v_call: TRBV5-1; cdr3_aa: CASSLGLALQTQYF
clone_size: -; v_call: TRBV3-1; cdr3_aa: CASSQDTDTQYF
clone_size: medium-sized; v_call: TRBV7-9; cdr3_aa: CASSLGPSYEQYF
clone_size: medium-sized; v_call: TRBV7-2; cdr3_aa: CASSSDPRGAQETQYF
clone_size: medium-sized; v_call: TRBV7-6; cdr3_aa: CASSHSGGWGNEQFF
clone_size: medium-sized; v_call: TRBV3-1; cdr3_aa: CASSQSRQGNQPQHF
clone_size: many; v_call: TRBV18; cdr3_aa: CASSPRQEMIRNEKLFF
clone_size: -; v_call: TRBV7-6; cdr3_aa: CASSLTGSSYNEQFF
clone_size: medium-sized; v_call: TRBV5-1; cdr3_aa: CASSLGGTNSNQPQHF
clone_size: few; v_call: TRBV5-1; cdr3_aa: CASSSTDTQYF
clone_size: many; v_call: TRBV18; cdr3_aa: CASSLETSGNTIYF
clone_size: medium-sized; v_call: TRBV6-2/TRBV6-3; cdr3_aa: CASSYALSQRNNEQFF
clone_size: medium-sized; v_call: TRBV29-1; cdr3_aa: CSVRQVQETQYF
clone_size: medium-sized; v_call: TRBV7-2; cdr3_aa: CASSHGLAGSYEQYF
clone_size: medium-sized; v_call: TRBV4-1; cdr3_aa: CASSQDPGTAGNDGYTF
clone_size: medium-sized; v_call: TRBV6-1; cdr3_aa: CASSDSQGADTQYF
clone_size: medium-sized; v_call: TRBV11-2; cdr3_aa: CASSPDRGFYEQYF
clone_size: medium-sized; v_call: TRBV29-1; cdr3_aa: CSVGGGGALLLHTQYF
clone_size: medium-sized; v_call: TRBV10-3; cdr3_aa: CAISENALDTQYF
clone_size: medium-sized; v_call: TRBV5-1; cdr3_aa: CASSPAAGRLLQYF
clone_size: many; v_call: TRBV7-9; cdr3_aa: CASSPGTGGFGNTIYF
clone_size: -; v_call: TRBV7-6; cdr3_aa: CASTTLSAGTGSPLHF
clone_size: medium-sized; v_call: TRBV18; cdr3_aa: CASSPPPSRKGANVNEAFF
clone_size: few; v_call: TRBV28; cdr3_aa: CASSPLGEKLFF
clone_size: many; v_call: TRBV29-1; cdr3_aa: CSVVLRLAGNNEQFF
clone_size: many; v_call: TRBV20-1; cdr3_aa: CSAIHFSSQGNMNTEAFF
clone_size: medium-sized; v_call: TRBV20-1; cdr3_aa: CSAPRSSNYEQYF
clone_size: many; v_call: TRBV20-1; cdr3_aa: CSARGLQGSDTEAFF
clone_size: medium-sized; v_call: TRBV6-6; cdr3_aa: CASSYGPGTDSYEQYF
clone_size: few; v_call: TRBV5-4; cdr3_aa: CASSLAGTGGRGYTF
clone_size: many; v_call: TRBV7-2; cdr3_aa: CASSSTGDSPLHF
clone_size: medium-sized; v_call: TRBV4-1; cdr3_aa: CASSQAWGVSSNQPQHF
clone_size: -; v_call: TRBV6-5; cdr3_aa: CASRERSEKLFF
clone_size: few; v_call: TRBV10-3; cdr3_aa: CAISDRKGMNTEAFF
clone_size: many; v_call: TRBV28; cdr3_aa: CASRGTGGFTEAFF
clone_size: many; v_call: TRBV14; cdr3_aa: CASSQAGTKQYF
clone_size: medium-sized; v_call: TRBV7-6; cdr3_aa: CASSISSGGIGELFF
clone_size: many; v_call: TRBV7-9; cdr3_aa: CASSPVGANSGNTIYF
clone_size: many; v_call: TRBV5-1; cdr3_aa: CASSLVALNTEAFF
clone_size: many; v_call: TRBV19; cdr3_aa: CASSIAPGPGAQEAFF
clone_size: -; v_call: TRBV19; cdr3_aa: CASLAKNIQYF
clone_size: medium-sized; v_call: TRBV5-5; cdr3_aa: CASSLVSGGSYEQYF
clone_size: medium-sized; v_call: TRBV25-1; cdr3_aa: CASSELGRDYGYTF
clone_size: many; v_call: TRBV24-1; cdr3_aa: CATSDQLGPTQETQYF
clone_size: many; v_call: TRBV7-2; cdr3_aa: CASSSNRDTEAFF
clone_size: many; v_call: TRBV12-3/TRBV12-4; cdr3_aa: CASNRDSAYNEQFF
clone_size: medium-sized; v_call: TRBV20-1; cdr3_aa: CSARRDYEQYF
clone_size: many; v_call: TRBV29-1; cdr3_aa: CSVGNTNYGYTF